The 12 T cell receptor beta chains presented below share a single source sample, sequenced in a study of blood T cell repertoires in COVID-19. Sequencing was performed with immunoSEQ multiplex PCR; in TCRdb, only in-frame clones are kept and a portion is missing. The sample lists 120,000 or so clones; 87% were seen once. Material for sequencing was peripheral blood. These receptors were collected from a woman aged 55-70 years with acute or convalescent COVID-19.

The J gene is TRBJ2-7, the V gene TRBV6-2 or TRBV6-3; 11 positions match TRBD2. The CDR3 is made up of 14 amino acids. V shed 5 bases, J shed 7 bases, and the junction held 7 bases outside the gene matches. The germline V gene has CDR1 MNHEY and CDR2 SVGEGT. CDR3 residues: CASSLVAGGGEQYF. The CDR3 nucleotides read TGTGCCAGCAGTCTAGTAGCGGGAGGGGGAGAGCAGTACTTC.

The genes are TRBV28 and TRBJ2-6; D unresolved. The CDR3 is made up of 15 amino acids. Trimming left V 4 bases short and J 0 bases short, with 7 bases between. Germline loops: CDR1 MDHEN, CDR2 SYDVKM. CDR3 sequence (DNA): TGTGCCAGCAGTTCCGGGTACTCTGGGGCCAACGTCCTGACTTTC. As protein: CASSSGYSGANVLTF.

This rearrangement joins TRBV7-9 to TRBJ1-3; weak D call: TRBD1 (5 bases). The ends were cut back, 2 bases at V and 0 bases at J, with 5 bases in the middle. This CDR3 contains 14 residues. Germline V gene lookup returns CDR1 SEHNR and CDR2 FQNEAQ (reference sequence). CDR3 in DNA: TGTGCCAGCAGCTTAACAGGCTCTGGAAACACCATATATTTT. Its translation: CASSLTGSGNTIYF.

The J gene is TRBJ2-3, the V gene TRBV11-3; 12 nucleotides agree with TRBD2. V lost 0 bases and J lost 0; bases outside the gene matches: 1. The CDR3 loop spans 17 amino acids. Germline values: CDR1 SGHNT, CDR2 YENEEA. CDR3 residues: CASSLDGTSGSTDTQYF. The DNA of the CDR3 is TGTGCCAGCAGCTTAGATGGGACTAGCGGGAGCACAGATACGCAGTATTTT.

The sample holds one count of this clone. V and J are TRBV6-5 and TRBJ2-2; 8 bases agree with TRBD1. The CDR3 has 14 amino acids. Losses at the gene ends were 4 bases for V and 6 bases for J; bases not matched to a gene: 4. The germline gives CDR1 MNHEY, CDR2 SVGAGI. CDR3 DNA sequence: TGTGCCAGCAGTTTCCAACAGGGGGCCGGGGAGCTGTTTTTT. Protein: CASSFQQGAGELFF.

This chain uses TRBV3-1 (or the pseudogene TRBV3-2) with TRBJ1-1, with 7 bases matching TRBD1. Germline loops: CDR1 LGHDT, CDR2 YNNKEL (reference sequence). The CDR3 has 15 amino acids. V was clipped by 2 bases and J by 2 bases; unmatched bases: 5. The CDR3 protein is CASSQRGQLNTEAFF. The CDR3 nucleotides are TGTGCCAGCAGCCAAAGGGGACAGCTTAACACTGAAGCTTTCTTT.

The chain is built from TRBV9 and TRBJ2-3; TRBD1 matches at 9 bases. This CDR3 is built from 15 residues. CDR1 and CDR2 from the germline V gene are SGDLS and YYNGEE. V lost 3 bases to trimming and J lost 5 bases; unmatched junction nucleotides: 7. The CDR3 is CASSGHSDRGDTQYF. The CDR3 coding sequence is TGTGCCAGCAGCGGACACTCGGACAGGGGAGATACGCAGTATTTT.

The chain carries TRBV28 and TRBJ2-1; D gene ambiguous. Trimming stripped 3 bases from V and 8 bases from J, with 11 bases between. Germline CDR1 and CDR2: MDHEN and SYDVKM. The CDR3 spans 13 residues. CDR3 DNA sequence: TGTGCCAGCAGTTTGAACCTAGTCCATGAGCAGTTCTTC. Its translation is CASSLNLVHEQFF.

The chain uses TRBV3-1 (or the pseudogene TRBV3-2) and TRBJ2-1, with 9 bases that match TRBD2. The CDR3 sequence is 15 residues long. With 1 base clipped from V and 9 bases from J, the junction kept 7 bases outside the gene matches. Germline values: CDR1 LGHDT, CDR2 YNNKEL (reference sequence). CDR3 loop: CASSQGGRAEGEQFF. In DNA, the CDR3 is TGTGCCAGCAGCCAAGGCGGGAGGGCCGAGGGTGAGCAGTTCTTC.

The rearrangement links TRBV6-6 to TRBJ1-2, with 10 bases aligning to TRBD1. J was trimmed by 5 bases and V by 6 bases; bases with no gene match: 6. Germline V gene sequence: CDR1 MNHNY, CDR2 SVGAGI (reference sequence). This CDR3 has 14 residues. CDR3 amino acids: CASSLRQGAYGYTF. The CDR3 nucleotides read TGTGCCAGCAGCTTAAGACAGGGGGCTTATGGCTACACCTTC.

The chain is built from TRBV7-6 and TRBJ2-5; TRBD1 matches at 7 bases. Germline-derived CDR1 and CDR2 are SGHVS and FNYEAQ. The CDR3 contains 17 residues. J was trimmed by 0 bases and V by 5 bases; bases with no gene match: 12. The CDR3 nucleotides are TGTGCCAGCAGCCCGACTCTATTACAGGGGTACCAAGAGACCCAGTACTTC. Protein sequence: CASSPTLLQGYQETQYF.

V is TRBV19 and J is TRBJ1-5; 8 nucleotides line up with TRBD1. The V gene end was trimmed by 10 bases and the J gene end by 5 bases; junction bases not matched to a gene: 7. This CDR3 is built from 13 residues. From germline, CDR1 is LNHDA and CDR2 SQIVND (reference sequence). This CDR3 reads CATVDRGHQPQHF. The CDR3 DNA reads TGTGCCACCGTCGACAGGGGACATCAGCCCCAGCATTTT. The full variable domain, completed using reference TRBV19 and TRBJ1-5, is DGGITQSPKYLFRKEGQNVTLSCEQNLNHDAMYWYRQDPGQGLRLIYYSQIVNDFQKGDIAEGYSVSREKKESFPLTVTSAQKNPTAFYLCATVDRGHQPQHFGDGTRLSIL.